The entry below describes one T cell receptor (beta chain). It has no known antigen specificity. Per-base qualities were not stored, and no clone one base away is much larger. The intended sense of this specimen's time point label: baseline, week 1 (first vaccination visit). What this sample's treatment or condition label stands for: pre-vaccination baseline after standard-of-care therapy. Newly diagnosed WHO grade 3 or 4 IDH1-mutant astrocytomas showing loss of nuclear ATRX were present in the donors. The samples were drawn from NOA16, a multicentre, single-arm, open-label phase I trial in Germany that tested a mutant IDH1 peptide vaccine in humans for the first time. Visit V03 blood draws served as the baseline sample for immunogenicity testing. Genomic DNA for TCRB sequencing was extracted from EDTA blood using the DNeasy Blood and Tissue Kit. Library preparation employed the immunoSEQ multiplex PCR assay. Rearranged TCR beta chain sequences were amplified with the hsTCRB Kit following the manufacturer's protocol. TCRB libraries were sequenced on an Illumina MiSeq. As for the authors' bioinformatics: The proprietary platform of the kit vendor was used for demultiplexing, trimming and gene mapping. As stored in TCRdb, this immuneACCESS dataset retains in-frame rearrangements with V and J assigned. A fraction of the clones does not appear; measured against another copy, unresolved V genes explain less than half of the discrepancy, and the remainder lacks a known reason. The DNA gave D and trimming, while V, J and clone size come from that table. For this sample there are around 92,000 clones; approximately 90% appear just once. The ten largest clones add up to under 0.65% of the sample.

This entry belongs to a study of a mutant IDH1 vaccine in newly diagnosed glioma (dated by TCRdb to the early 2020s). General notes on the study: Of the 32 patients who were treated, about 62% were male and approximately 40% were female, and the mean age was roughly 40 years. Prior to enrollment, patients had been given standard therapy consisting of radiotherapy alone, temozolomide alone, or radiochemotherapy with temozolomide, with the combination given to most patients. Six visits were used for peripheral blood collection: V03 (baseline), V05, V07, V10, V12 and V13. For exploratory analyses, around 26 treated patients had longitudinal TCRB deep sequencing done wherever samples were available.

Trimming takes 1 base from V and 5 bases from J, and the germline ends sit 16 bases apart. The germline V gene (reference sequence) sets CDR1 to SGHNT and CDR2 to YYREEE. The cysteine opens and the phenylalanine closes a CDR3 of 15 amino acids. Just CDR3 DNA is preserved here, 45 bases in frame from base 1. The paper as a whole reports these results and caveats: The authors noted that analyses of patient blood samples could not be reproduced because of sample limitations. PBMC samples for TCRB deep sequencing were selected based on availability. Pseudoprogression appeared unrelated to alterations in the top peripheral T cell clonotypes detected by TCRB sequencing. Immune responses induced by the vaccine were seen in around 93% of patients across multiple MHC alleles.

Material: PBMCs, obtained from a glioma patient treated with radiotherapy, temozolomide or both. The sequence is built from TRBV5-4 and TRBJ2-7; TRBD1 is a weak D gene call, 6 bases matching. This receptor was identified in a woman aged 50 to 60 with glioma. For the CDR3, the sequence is CASSLKGVGRDEQYF. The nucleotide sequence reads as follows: TGTGCCAGCAGCTTGAAGGGGGTTGGTCGGGACGAGCAGTACTTC.